This TCR beta chain appears in the sequencing data of a study of CD8 T cells in ankylosing spondylitis. Points from the study as a whole: A motif in TCR beta, a set of fewer than ten highly homologous variants, appeared characteristic of ankylosing spondylitis blood.

Germline V gene sequence: CDR1 SEHNR, CDR2 FQNEAQ (reference sequence). Losses at the gene ends were 8 bases for V and 0 bases for J; bases not matched to a gene: 7. The CDR3 runs to 15 residues. TCRdb reprocessed the 5' RACE reads with MiXCR, giving one entry per CDR3 protein. The sample has 500,000 to 550,000 distinct CDR3 sequences; about an eighth are singletons. There are a few counts of this clonotype. The antigen is unknown. This chain connects TRBV7-9 to TRBJ1-1; TRBD1 agrees at 9 bases. The source of this sequence is a male donor with ankylosing spondylitis. The sample was blood, either unsorted or a sorted T cell fraction (not recorded which). The CDR3 loop is CASDRGANMNTEAFF. The CDR3 DNA sequence: TGTGCCAGCGACAGGGGGGCTAACATGAACACTGAAGCTTTCTTT. Together with reference TRBV7-9 and TRBJ1-1, the CDR3 gives the full variable domain: DTGVSQNPRHKITKRGQNVTFRCDPISEHNRLYWYRQTLGQGPEFLTYFQNEAQLEKSRLLSDRFSAERPKGSFSTLEIQRTEQGDSAMYLCASDRGANMNTEAFFGQGTRLTVV.